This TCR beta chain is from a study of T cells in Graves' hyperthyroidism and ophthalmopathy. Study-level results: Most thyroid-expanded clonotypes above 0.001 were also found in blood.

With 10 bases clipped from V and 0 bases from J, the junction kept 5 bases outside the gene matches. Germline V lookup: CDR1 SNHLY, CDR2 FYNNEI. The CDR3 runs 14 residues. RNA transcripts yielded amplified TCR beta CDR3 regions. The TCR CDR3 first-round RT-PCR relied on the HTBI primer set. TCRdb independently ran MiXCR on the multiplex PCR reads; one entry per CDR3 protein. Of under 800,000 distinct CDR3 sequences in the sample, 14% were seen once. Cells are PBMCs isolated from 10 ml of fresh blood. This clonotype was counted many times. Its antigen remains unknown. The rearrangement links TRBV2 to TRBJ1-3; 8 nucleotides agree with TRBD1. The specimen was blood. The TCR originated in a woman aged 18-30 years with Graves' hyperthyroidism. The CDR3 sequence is CATGQGFSGNTIYF. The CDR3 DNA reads TGTGCCACCGGACAGGGCTTCTCTGGAAACACCATATATTTT.